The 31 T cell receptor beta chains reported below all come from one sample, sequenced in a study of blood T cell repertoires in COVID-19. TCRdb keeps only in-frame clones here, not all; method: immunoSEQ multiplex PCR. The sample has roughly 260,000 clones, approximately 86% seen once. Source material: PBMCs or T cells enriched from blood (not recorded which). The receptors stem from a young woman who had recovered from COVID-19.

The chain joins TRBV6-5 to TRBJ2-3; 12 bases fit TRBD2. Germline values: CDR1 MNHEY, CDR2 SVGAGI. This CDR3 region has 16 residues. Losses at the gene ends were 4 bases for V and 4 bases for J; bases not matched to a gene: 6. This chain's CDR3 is CASSSTSGSWPDTQYF. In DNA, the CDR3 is TGTGCCAGCAGTTCGACTAGCGGGAGTTGGCCAGATACGCAGTATTTT.

The CDR3 nucleotides read TGTGCCAGCAGTTTAGGAGTTAATTCACCCCTCCACTTT. Protein sequence: CASSLGVNSPLHF. This sequence joins TRBV28 and TRBJ1-6; D is uncertain. Looked up from germline, CDR1 is MDHEN and CDR2 is SYDVKM. V lost 2 bases and J 6 bases, leaving 5 bases between the germline ends. The CDR3 consists of 13 residues.

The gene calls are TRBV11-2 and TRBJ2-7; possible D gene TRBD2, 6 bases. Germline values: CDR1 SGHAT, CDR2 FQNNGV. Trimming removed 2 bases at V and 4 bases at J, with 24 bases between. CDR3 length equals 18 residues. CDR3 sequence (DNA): TGTGCCAGCAGCTTATTCGGCAGACAGCGGGCCCCCTCATACGAGCAGTACTTC. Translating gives CASSLFGRQRAPSYEQYF. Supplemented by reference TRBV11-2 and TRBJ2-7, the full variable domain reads EAGVAQSPRYKIIEKRQSVAFWCNPISGHATLYWYQQILGQGPKLLIQFQNNGVVDDSQLPKDRFSAERLKGVDSTLKIQPAKLEDSAVYLCASSLFGRQRAPSYEQYFGPGTRLTVT.

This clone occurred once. CDR3 loop: CASSYAGQGLYEQYF. CDR3 in DNA: TGTGCCAGCAGTTACGCCGGACAGGGGCTCTACGAGCAGTACTTC. The V and J genes are TRBV6-6 and TRBJ2-7; 9 bases line up with TRBD1. CDR3 size: 15 residues. V dropped 2 bases and J dropped 3; count of bases not matched to a gene: 5. Germline lookup yields CDR1 MNHNY and CDR2 SVGAGI (reference sequence).

As DNA, the CDR3 is TGTGCCAGCAGTGAGACTAGCGTACAAGAGACCCAGTACTTC. This gives the protein CASSETSVQETQYF. The chain carries TRBV28 and TRBJ2-5; 8 bases match TRBD2. Per the germline V gene, CDR1 is MDHEN and CDR2 is SYDVKM. This CDR3 comprises 14 residues. V trimming: 5 bases; J trimming: 2 bases; junction bases outside the gene matches: 4. Together with reference TRBV28 and TRBJ2-5, the CDR3 gives the full variable domain: DVKVTQSSRYLVKRTGEKVFLECVQDMDHENMFWYRQDPGLGLRLIYFSYDVKMKEKGDIPEGYSVSREKKERFSLILESASTNQTSMYLCASSETSVQETQYFGPGTRLLVL.

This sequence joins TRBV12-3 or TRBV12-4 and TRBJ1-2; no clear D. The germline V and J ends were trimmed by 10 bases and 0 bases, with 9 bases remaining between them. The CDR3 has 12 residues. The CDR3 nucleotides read TGTGCCACCGCCTACTCTAACTATGGCTACACCTTC. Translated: CATAYSNYGYTF.

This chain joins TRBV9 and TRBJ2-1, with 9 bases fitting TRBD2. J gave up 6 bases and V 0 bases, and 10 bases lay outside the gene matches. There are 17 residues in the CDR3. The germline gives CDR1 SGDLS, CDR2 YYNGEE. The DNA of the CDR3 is TGTGCCAGCAGCGTAGACGTTATGGCGGGGGGGGCCAATGAGCAGTTCTTC. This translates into CASSVDVMAGGANEQFF.

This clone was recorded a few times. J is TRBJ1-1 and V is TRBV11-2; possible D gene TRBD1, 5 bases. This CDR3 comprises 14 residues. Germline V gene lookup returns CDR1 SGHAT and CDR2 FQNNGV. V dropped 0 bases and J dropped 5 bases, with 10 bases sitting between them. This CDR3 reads CASSLDRVLTEAFF. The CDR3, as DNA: TGTGCCAGCAGCTTAGACAGGGTTCTGACTGAAGCTTTCTTT.

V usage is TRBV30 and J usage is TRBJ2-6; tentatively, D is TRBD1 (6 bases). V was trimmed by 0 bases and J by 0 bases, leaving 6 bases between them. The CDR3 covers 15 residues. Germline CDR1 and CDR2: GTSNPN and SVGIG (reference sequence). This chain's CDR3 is CAWSVQGSGANVLTF. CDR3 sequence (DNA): TGTGCCTGGAGTGTACAGGGCTCTGGGGCCAACGTCCTGACTTTC. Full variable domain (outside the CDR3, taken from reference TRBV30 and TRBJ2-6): SQTIHQWPATLVQPVGSPLSLECTVEGTSNPNLYWYRQAAGRGLQLLFYSVGIGQISSEVPQNLSASRPQDRQFILSSKKLLLSDSGFYLCAWSVQGSGANVLTFGAGSRLTVL.

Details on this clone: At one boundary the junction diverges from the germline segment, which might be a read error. This CDR3 reads CASSQVGRGPDDF. The DNA of the CDR3 is TGTGCCAGCAGCCAAGTAGGCAGGGGGCCGGACGATTTT. This chain joins TRBV3-1 (or the pseudogene TRBV3-2) and TRBJ1-3; 8 bases map to TRBD1. Germline V CDR1 and CDR2: LGHDT, YNNKEL (reference sequence). This CDR3 contains 13 residues.

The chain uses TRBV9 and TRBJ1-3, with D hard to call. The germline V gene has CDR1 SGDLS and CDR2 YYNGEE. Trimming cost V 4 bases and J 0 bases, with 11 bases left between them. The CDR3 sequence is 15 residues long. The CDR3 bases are TGTGCCAGCAGCTTCTCGACTGGCTCTGGAAACACCATATATTTT. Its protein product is CASSFSTGSGNTIYF. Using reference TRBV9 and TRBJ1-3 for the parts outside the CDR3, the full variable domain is DSGVTQTPKHLITATGQRVTLRCSPRSGDLSVYWYQQSLDQGLQFLIQYYNGEERAKGNILERFSAQQFPDLHSELNLSSLELGDSALYFCASSFSTGSGNTIYFGEGSWLTVV.

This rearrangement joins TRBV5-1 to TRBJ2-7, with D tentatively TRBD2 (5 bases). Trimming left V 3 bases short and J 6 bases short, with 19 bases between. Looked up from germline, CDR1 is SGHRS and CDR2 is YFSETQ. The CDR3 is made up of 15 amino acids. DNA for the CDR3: TGCGCCAGCAGCTGGATTAACTCGAGGGAGAGCGAGCAGTACTTC. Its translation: CASSWINSRESEQYF.

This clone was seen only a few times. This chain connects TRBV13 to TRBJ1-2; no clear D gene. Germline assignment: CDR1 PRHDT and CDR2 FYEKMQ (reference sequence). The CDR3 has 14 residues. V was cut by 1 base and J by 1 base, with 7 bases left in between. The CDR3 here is CASSLDPVNYGYTF. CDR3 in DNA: TGTGCCAGCAGCTTAGACCCGGTTAACTATGGCTACACCTTC. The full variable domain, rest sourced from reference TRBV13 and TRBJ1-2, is AAGVIQSPRHLIKEKRETATLKCYPIPRHDTVYWYQQGPGQDPQFLISFYEKMQSDKGSIPDRFSAQQFSDYHSELNMSSLELGDSALYFCASSLDPVNYGYTFGSGTRLTVV.

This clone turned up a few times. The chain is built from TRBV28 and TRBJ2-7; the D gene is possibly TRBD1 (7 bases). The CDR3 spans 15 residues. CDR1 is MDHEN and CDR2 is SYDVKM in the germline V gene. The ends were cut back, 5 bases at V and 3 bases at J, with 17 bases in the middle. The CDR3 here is CASSAHRGGSYEQYF. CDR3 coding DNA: TGTGCCAGCAGTGCCCACAGGGGAGGAAGCTACGAGCAGTACTTC. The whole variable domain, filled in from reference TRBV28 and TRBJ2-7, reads DVKVTQSSRYLVKRTGEKVFLECVQDMDHENMFWYRQDPGLGLRLIYFSYDVKMKEKGDIPEGYSVSREKKERFSLILESASTNQTSMYLCASSAHRGGSYEQYFGPGTRLTVT.

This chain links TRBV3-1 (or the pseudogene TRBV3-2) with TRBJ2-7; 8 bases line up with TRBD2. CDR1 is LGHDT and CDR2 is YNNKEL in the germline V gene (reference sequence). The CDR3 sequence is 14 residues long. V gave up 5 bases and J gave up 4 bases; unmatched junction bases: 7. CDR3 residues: CASSAASGSYEQYF. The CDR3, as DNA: TGTGCCAGCAGCGCCGCGAGCGGGAGTTACGAGCAGTACTTC.

The CDR3 sequence is CASSQLLAGPYEQYF. CDR3 DNA: TGTGCCAGCAGCCAATTACTAGCGGGGCCCTACGAGCAGTACTTC. The gene calls are TRBV14 and TRBJ2-7, with 10 bases identical to TRBD2. This CDR3 is built from 15 residues. The ends lost 2 bases at V and 2 bases at J; junction bases unmatched: 3. From germline, CDR1 is SGHDN and CDR2 FVKESK.

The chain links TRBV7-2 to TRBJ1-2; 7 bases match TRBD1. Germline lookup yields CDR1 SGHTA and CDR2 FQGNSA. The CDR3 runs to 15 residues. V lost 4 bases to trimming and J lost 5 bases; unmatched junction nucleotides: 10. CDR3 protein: CASSSPDRRRYGYTF. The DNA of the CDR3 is TGTGCCAGCAGCTCTCCGGACAGGCGAAGATATGGCTACACCTTC.

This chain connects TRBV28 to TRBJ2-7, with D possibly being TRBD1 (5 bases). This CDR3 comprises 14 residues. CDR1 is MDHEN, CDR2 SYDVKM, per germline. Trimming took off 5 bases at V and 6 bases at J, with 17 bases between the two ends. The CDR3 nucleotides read TGTGCCAGCAGTGATGGAAGGAGAAGGGGCGAGCAGTACTTC. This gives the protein CASSDGRRRGEQYF.

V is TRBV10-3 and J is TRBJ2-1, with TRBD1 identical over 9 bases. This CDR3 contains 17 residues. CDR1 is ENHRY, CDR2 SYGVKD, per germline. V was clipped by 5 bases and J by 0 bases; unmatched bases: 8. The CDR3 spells CAISQPGQGSSYNEQFF. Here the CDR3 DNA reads TGTGCCATCAGTCAACCGGGACAGGGTAGCTCCTACAATGAGCAGTTCTTC.

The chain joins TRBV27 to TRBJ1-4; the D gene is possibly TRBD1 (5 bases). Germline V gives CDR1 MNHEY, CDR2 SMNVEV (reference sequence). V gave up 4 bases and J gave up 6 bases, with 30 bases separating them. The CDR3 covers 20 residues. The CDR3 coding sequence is TGTGCCAGCAGTTCAATCGCGTCGCGCCCGGTACGGGGGAGGTATGAAAAACTGTTTTTT. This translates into CASSSIASRPVRGRYEKLFF.

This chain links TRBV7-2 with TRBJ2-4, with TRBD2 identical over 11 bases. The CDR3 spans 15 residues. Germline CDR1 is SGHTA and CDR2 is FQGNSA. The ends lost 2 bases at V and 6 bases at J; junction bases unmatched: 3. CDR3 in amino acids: CASSLSGTSGNIQYF. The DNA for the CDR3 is TGTGCCAGCAGCTTATCCGGGACTAGCGGAAACATTCAGTACTTC.

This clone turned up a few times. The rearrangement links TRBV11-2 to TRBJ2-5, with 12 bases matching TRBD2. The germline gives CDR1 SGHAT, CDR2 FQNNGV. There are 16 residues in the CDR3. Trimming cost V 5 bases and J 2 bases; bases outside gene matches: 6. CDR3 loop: CASSRRLAGVQETQYF. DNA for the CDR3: TGTGCCAGCAGCCGAAGACTAGCGGGGGTGCAAGAGACCCAGTACTTC.

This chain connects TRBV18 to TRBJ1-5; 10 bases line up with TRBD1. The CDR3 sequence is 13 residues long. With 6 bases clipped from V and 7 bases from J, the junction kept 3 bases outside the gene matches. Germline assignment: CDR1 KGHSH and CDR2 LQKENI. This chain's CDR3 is CASSRQGAQPQHF. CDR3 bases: TGTGCCAGCTCTCGACAGGGGGCCCAGCCCCAGCATTTT.

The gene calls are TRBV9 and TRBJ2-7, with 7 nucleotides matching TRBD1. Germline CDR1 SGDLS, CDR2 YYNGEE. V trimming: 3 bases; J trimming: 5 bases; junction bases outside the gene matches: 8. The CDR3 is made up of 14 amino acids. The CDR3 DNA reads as TGTGCCAGCAGCGCGATACAGGGGTCGAACGAGCAGTACTTC. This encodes CASSAIQGSNEQYF.

For the CDR3, the DNA is TGTGCCACCGAGGGGAGGGTAAACTATGGCTACACCTTC. This gives the protein CATEGRVNYGYTF. The chain links TRBV10-3 to TRBJ1-2; D might be TRBD1 (5 bases). V was shortened by 10 bases and J by 2 bases, with 14 bases between the two germline ends. The germline CDR1 and CDR2 sequences are ENHRY and SYGVKD. The CDR3 is made up of 13 amino acids.

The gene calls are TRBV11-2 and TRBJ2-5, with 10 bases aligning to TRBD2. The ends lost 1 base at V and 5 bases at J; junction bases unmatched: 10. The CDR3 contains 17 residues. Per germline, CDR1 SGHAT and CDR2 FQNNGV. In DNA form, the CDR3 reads TGTGCCAGCAGCTTAGTCTTGGCTAGCGGGAGTTTGGAGACCCAGTACTTC. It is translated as CASSLVLASGSLETQYF.

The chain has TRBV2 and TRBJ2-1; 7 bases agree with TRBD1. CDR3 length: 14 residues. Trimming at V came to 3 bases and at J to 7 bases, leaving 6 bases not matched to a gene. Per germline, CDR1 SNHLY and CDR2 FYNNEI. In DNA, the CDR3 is TGTGCCAGCAGTGAGCTGGACAGGCTAAATGAGCAGTTCTTC. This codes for CASSELDRLNEQFF.

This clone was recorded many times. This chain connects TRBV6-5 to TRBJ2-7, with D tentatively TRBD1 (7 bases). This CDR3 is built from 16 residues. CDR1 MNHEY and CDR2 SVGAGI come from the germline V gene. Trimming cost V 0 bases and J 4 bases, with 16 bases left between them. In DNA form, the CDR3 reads TGTGCCAGCAGTTACTCGTTTACCCCAGGGGGGTACGAGCAGTACTTC. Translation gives CASSYSFTPGGYEQYF.

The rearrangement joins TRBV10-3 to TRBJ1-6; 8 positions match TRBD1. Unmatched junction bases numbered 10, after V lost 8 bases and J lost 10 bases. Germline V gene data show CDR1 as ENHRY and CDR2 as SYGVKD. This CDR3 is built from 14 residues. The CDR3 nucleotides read TGTGCCATCTCCGGGGGACAGGCAGGATCACCCCTCCACTTT. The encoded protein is CAISGGQAGSPLHF.

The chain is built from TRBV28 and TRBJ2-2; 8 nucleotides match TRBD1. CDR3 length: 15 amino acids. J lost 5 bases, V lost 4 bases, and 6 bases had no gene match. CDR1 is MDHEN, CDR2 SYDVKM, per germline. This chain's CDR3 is CASSSDREDTGELFF. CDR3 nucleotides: TGTGCCAGCAGTTCGGACAGGGAGGATACCGGGGAGCTGTTTTTT.

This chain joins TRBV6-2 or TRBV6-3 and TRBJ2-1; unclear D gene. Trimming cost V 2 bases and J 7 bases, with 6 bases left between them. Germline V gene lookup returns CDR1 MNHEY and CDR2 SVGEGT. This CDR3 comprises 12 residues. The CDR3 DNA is TGTGCCAGCAGTTACGCCGGGAATGAGCAGTTCTTC. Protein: CASSYAGNEQFF.